Listed here are 28 T cell receptor beta chains from one sample, sequenced in a study of T-cell memory formation after mild COVID-19 (dated by TCRdb to the early 2020s). Receptor amplification or capture employed 5' RACE. This sample was sequenced with an Illumina NovaSeq 6000. Using fastp at Q25 and MiXCR, TCRdb reprocessed the public reads and kept productive beta chains. Identical CDR3 protein sequences are pooled into one entry, listed with their most common genes and DNA. The sample data list roughly 130,000 distinct CDR3 sequences, and about a sixth of these were observed just once. The biggest ten clones account for 4.5% to 5.5% of the sample. Sequencing was performed on PBMCs or a T cell subset sorted from them (not recorded which). These receptors came from a man aged 18 to 30 who had mild COVID-19 (a few samples of this study predate the infection). The sample titles of this study are shuffled in the database, so cell type and time point are left out; the donor was told from shared clones.

V and J are TRBV19 and TRBJ2-1; a weak D match, TRBD1 (6 bases). V was clipped by 7 bases and J by 8 bases, with 18 bases between them. Germline V gene lookup returns CDR1 LNHDA and CDR2 SQIVND (reference sequence). There are 14 residues in the CDR3. This chain's CDR3 is CASNIQGSSDEQFF. The DNA for the CDR3 is TGTGCCAGTAATATTCAGGGGTCTTCGGATGAGCAGTTCTTC. Variable domain in full (rest from reference TRBV19 and TRBJ2-1): DGGITQSPKYLFRKEGQNVTLSCEQNLNHDAMYWYRQDPGQGLRLIYYSQIVNDFQKGDIAEGYSVSREKKESFPLTVTSAQKNPTAFYLCASNIQGSSDEQFFGPGTRLTVL.

This clonotype was picked up a small number of times. This chain connects TRBV5-1 to TRBJ2-2; D gene ambiguous. Germline V gene sequence: CDR1 SGHRS, CDR2 YFSETQ. V dropped 0 bases and J dropped 3 bases, with 9 bases sitting between them. The CDR3 totals 15 residues. The CDR3 loop reads CASSLGPTYTGELFF. The CDR3 DNA reads TGCGCCAGCAGCTTGGGACCGACGTACACCGGGGAGCTGTTTTTT.

The sample holds one count of this clonotype. A read error may account for a junction end that differs from germline. The rearrangement uses TRBV20-1 and TRBJ2-2; maybe TRBD2 (5 bases). The V gene's germline CDR1 is DFQATT and CDR2 SNEGSKA (reference sequence). CDR3 length: 13 amino acids. DNA of the CDR3: TGCAGTGCTAGCGGGGTGAACACCGGGGAGATGTTTTTT. This codes for CSASGVNTGEMFF.

This clonotype was observed a few times. V is TRBV20-1 and J is TRBJ1-4; D is unresolved. V lost 6 bases and J 10 bases, leaving 12 bases between the germline ends. Germline V gives CDR1 DFQATT, CDR2 SNEGSKA (reference sequence). The CDR3 has 11 residues. In DNA, the CDR3 is TGCAGTGCCCCAAACCCGGGAAAACTGTTTTTT. Its translation is CSAPNPGKLFF.

This clonotype was seen just once. Written as DNA, the CDR3 is TGCGCCAGCAGCTTTAGGACAGGCTCTGGGGCCAACGTCCTGACTTTC. It specifies CASSFRTGSGANVLTF. The chain combines TRBV5-1 with TRBJ2-6; 7 bases map to TRBD1. V lost 2 bases and J lost 0; bases outside the gene matches: 2. CDR1 and CDR2 from the germline V gene are SGHRS and YFSETQ. This CDR3 has 16 residues.

Only a few counts were recorded for this clonotype. The chain recombines TRBV6-1 with TRBJ2-7, with a possible D match to TRBD1 (5 bases). The V end lost 7 bases, the J end lost 4 bases, and 17 bases lay between the germline ends. The CDR3 sequence is 14 residues long. Germline assignment: CDR1 MNHNS and CDR2 SASEGT. CDR3 amino acids: CASTLRGGNYEQYV. The CDR3 DNA is TGTGCCAGCACCCTTAGGGGCGGAAATTACGAGCAGTACGTC.

The gene calls are TRBV12-3 or TRBV12-4 and TRBJ1-5; D is perhaps TRBD1 (5 bases). The CDR3 consists of 15 residues. V was trimmed by 7 bases and J by 2 bases, leaving 15 bases between them. In nucleotides, the CDR3 is TGTGCCAGCACTCCAGGGTTGCGGGGCAATCAGCCCCAGCATTTT. It translates to CASTPGLRGNQPQHF.

This clonotype was recorded many times. The chain combines TRBV7-2 with TRBJ2-1, with D hard to call. Germline CDR1 and CDR2: SGHTA and FQGNSA. The CDR3 has 16 residues. The germline V and J ends were trimmed by 2 bases and 3 bases, with 14 bases remaining between them. The CDR3 spells CASSLFGRLYYNEQFF. The DNA of the CDR3 is TGTGCCAGCAGCTTATTTGGTAGGCTCTACTACAATGAGCAGTTCTTC. Full variable domain (outside the CDR3, taken from reference TRBV7-2 and TRBJ2-1): GAGVSQSPSNKVTEKGKDVELRCDPISGHTALYWYRQSLGQGLEFLIYFQGNSAPDKSGLPSDRFSAERTGGSVSTLTIQRTQQEDSAVYLCASSLFGRLYYNEQFFGPGTRLTVL.

V and J are TRBV24-1 and TRBJ2-3; 8 nucleotides match TRBD1. The CDR3 is 16 amino acids. V shed 2 bases, J shed 7 bases, and the junction held 10 bases outside the gene matches. Germline V CDR1 and CDR2: KGHDR, SFDVKD. Here the CDR3 reads CATSDSRGRGLYTQYF. CDR3 bases: TGTGCCACCAGTGATTCAAGGGGCAGGGGGCTTTATACGCAGTATTTT.

The V call is TRBV7-9, the J call TRBJ1-2; 9 positions agree with TRBD1. This CDR3 is built from 16 residues. V trimming: 5 bases; J trimming: 3 bases; junction bases outside the gene matches: 10. CDR1 and CDR2 from the germline V gene are SEHNR and FQNEAQ (reference sequence). The CDR3 loop reads CASSPLGQGWDYGYTF. CDR3 sequence (DNA): TGTGCCAGCAGCCCCCTCGGACAGGGGTGGGACTATGGCTACACCTTC.

This clonotype was counted only a few times. V gene TRBV5-1 combines with J gene TRBJ2-1, with 10 positions matching TRBD1. The CDR3 spans 12 residues. The V segment lost 4 bases and the J segment 16 bases; nucleotides outside the gene matches: 8. Per the germline V gene, CDR1 is SGHRS and CDR2 is YFSETQ. This CDR3 is CASSMTGGENFF. As DNA, the CDR3 is TGCGCCAGCAGCATGACAGGGGGCGAAAATTTCTTC. Full variable domain (rest looked up from reference TRBV5-1 and TRBJ2-1): KAGVTQTPRYLIKTRGQQVTLSCSPISGHRSVSWYQQTPGQGLQFLFEYFSETQRNKGNFPGRFSGRQFSNSRSEMNVSTLELGDSALYLCASSMTGGENFFGPGTRLTVL.

This clonotype showed up just a few times. CDR3 in amino acids: CASSSLGLADTQYF. The CDR3 DNA follows: TGTGCCAGCAGCTCCTTGGGACTAGCAGATACGCAGTATTTT. This chain links TRBV7-2 with TRBJ2-3, with 8 bases aligning to TRBD2. Germline V CDR1 and CDR2: SGHTA, FQGNSA. The CDR3 extends over 14 amino acids. V trimming: 4 bases; J trimming: 4 bases; junction bases outside the gene matches: 4.

The V call is TRBV12-3 or TRBV12-4, the J call TRBJ2-3, with 11 bases that match TRBD2. V lost 6 bases to trimming and J lost 4 bases; unmatched junction nucleotides: 6. The CDR3 length is 15 residues. The CDR3 protein is CASRPPTSGADTQYF. The CDR3 DNA follows: TGTGCCAGCAGACCCCCGACTAGCGGGGCAGATACGCAGTATTTT.

This clonotype was seen a few times. The chain joins TRBV20-1 to TRBJ1-4; D may be TRBD1 (6 bases). The germline V and J ends were trimmed by 5 bases and 8 bases, with 18 bases remaining between them. Per germline, CDR1 DFQATT and CDR2 SNEGSKA (reference sequence). The CDR3 has 14 amino acids. Here the CDR3 DNA reads TGCAGTGCTGGGCTCTCAGCGGGGGGCGAAAAACTGTTTTTT. Translated: CSAGLSAGGEKLFF.

The chain carries TRBV6-2 or TRBV6-3 and TRBJ1-1; tentatively, D is TRBD1 (5 bases). Germline V lookup: CDR1 MNHEY, CDR2 SVGEGT. The CDR3 loop spans 13 amino acids. The V end was cut by 7 bases, the J end by 0 bases, with 9 bases between. In DNA form, the CDR3 reads TGTGCCAGCAACCCGGGGGTGAACACTGAAGCTTTCTTT. This codes for CASNPGVNTEAFF.

This clonotype was observed a handful of times. The chain recombines TRBV9 with TRBJ2-2; TRBD1 matches at 10 bases. The ends lost 0 bases at V and 3 bases at J; junction bases unmatched: 2. The length of the CDR3 is 16 residues. Germline V gene sequence: CDR1 SGDLS, CDR2 YYNGEE. The CDR3 DNA reads TGTGCCAGCAGCGTAGGGGGACAGGGGTACACCGGGGAGCTGTTTTTT. This codes for CASSVGGQGYTGELFF.

This clonotype showed up many times. The CDR3 DNA is TGCGCCAGCAGCCCACCTACTAGCGGGGGCTTCTCCTACGAGCAGTACTTC. Its protein is CASSPPTSGGFSYEQYF. The V and J genes are TRBV5-1 and TRBJ2-7, with 11 positions matching TRBD2. V trimming: 4 bases; J trimming: 0 bases; junction bases outside the gene matches: 9. The CDR3 consists of 17 residues. Germline CDR1 and CDR2: SGHRS and YFSETQ.

This chain joins TRBV5-1 and TRBJ1-1; 10 nucleotides align to TRBD1. The germline V gene encodes CDR1 SGHRS and CDR2 YFSETQ. Trimming at V came to 6 bases and at J to 1 base, leaving 9 bases not matched to a gene. The CDR3 totals 16 residues. The CDR3 nucleotides read TGCGCCAGCACCCTGGGGACAGGGGTTTGGAACACTGAAGCTTTCTTT. Translated, it gives CASTLGTGVWNTEAFF.

Remarks on this clonotype: Since the CDR3 does not end with the conserved phenylalanine or tryptophan, this likely comes from a read error. The rearrangement joins TRBV5-1 to TRBJ2-2; possible D gene TRBD2, 6 bases. The germline CDR1 and CDR2 sequences are SGHRS and YFSETQ. CDR3 length equals 16 residues. Trimming stripped 0 bases from V and 4 bases from J, with 13 bases between. CDR3 nucleotides: TGCGCCAGCAGCTTGGACGGACAACTAGCCACCGGGGAGCTGTTTATT. Residues: CASSLDGQLATGELFI.

The chain employs TRBV7-2 and TRBJ1-6; TRBD1 matches 8 bases. This CDR3 contains 13 residues. In germline, CDR1 is SGHTA, CDR2 FQGNSA. The V segment lost 3 bases and the J segment 12 bases; nucleotides outside the gene matches: 4. Here the CDR3 DNA reads TGTGCCAGCAGCTTTTCGACAGGGGAACCCCTCCACTTT. Translation: CASSFSTGEPLHF.

This chain uses TRBV10-3 with TRBJ2-7, with D maybe TRBD1 (5 bases). CDR1 is ENHRY and CDR2 is SYGVKD in the germline V gene. This CDR3 is 13 amino acids long. This chain's CDR3 is CAISKSDQGEQYV. The CDR3, as DNA: TGTGCCATCAGTAAGTCCGACCAGGGCGAGCAGTACGTC.

In its sample, this clonotype was seen a few times. The chain links TRBV5-1 to TRBJ2-3, with a weak D call TRBD2 (5 bases). Germline V gives CDR1 SGHRS, CDR2 YFSETQ. The CDR3 is 14 amino acids. With 4 bases removed from V and 5 bases from J, the gap between germline ends came to 14 bases. DNA for the CDR3: TGCGCCAGCAGCCCTCCCCTAGCAGGAGATACGCAGTATTTT. It codes for CASSPPLAGDTQYF.

This chain uses TRBV24-1 with TRBJ1-2; tentative D call: TRBD1 (6 bases). The CDR3 contains 13 residues. V lost 3 bases and J 4 bases, leaving 8 bases between the germline ends. Germline V gene data show CDR1 as KGHDR and CDR2 as SFDVKD. DNA for the CDR3: TGTGCCACCAGTGATATGGACAGCTATGGCTACACCTTC. Protein sequence: CATSDMDSYGYTF.

This clonotype has just a few counts. This rearrangement joins TRBV4-2 to TRBJ2-2, with D possibly being TRBD1 (6 bases). Per the germline V gene, CDR1 is LGHNA and CDR2 is YNFKEQ. This CDR3 has 14 residues. Between the trimmed V and J ends, which lost 4 bases and 5 bases, there was a span of 11 bases. The CDR3 sequence is CASSRGQGTGELFF. The CDR3 region has the DNA TGTGCCAGCAGCCGGGGGCAGGGAACCGGGGAGCTGTTTTTT.

This clonotype was seen a few times. The chain carries TRBV6-5 and TRBJ1-2; D may be TRBD1 (5 bases). Trimming stripped 0 bases from V and 7 bases from J, with 12 bases between. The CDR3 length is 14 residues. Germline V lookup: CDR1 MNHEY, CDR2 SVGAGI. Here the CDR3 DNA reads TGTGCCAGCAGTTACTCGCAGGGTTCGTTTGGCTACACCTTC. It encodes CASSYSQGSFGYTF.

The chain couples TRBV24-1 to TRBJ1-2, with D unresolved. Between the trimmed V and J ends, which lost 5 bases and 2 bases, there was a span of 14 bases. Germline CDR1 reads KGHDR; CDR2 reads SFDVKD. The CDR3 extends over 15 amino acids. CDR3 region: CATSAAMGQNYGYTF. The CDR3 DNA reads TGTGCCACCAGTGCCGCCATGGGCCAAAACTATGGCTACACCTTC.

This clonotype occurred a few times. The chain uses TRBV7-2 and TRBJ1-6; D is unresolved. CDR3 length equals 14 residues. Germline lookup yields CDR1 SGHTA and CDR2 FQGNSA. The ends were cut back, 1 base at V and 10 bases at J, with 11 bases in the middle. In DNA, the CDR3 is TGTGCCAGCAGCTTAGAAGGTCTAAGCTCACCCCTCCACTTT. Its translation: CASSLEGLSSPLHF.

This clonotype was counted many times. The CDR3: CASSLGQGSNEKLFF. Here the CDR3 DNA reads TGCGCCAGCAGCTTGGGACAGGGGAGCAATGAAAAACTGTTTTTT. The J gene is TRBJ1-4, the V gene TRBV5-1, with TRBD1 identical over 8 bases. The CDR3 runs to 15 residues. Germline lookup yields CDR1 SGHRS and CDR2 YFSETQ. V was clipped by 0 bases and J by 5 bases; unmatched bases: 3.